This entry concerns a single T cell receptor beta chain. Its antigen is unidentified. One end of the junction is discordant with germline, which a read error may explain. The data are from a study of read filtering for tumor transcriptome and immune sequencing. Study-level findings and limits: Correlation between methods rose after single-read clonotypes were removed. The sorted CD138-negative fraction was a mixed bone marrow immune population, not purified T cells.

From germline, CDR1 is SGHTA and CDR2 FQGTGA. CDR3 length: 16 residues. This library used around 0.4 ug RNA and molecular barcoded adaptors spanning alpha/delta and beta/gamma chains. Each CDR3 protein is one row after TCRdb ran MiXCR on the reads. The table has some 41,000 distinct CDR3 sequences, around 15% seen once. The TCR was taken from a donor aged 40 or older with multiple myeloma. The V call is TRBV7-3, the J call TRBJ2-5, with D perhaps TRBD1 (7 bases). Sequencing used a population of CD138-negative cells sorted from bone marrow. This CDR3 is CASSFRGRGNQETQYF. As DNA, the CDR3 is TGCGCCAGCAGCTTTAGGGGGCGGGGTAACCAAGAGACCCAGTACTTC.